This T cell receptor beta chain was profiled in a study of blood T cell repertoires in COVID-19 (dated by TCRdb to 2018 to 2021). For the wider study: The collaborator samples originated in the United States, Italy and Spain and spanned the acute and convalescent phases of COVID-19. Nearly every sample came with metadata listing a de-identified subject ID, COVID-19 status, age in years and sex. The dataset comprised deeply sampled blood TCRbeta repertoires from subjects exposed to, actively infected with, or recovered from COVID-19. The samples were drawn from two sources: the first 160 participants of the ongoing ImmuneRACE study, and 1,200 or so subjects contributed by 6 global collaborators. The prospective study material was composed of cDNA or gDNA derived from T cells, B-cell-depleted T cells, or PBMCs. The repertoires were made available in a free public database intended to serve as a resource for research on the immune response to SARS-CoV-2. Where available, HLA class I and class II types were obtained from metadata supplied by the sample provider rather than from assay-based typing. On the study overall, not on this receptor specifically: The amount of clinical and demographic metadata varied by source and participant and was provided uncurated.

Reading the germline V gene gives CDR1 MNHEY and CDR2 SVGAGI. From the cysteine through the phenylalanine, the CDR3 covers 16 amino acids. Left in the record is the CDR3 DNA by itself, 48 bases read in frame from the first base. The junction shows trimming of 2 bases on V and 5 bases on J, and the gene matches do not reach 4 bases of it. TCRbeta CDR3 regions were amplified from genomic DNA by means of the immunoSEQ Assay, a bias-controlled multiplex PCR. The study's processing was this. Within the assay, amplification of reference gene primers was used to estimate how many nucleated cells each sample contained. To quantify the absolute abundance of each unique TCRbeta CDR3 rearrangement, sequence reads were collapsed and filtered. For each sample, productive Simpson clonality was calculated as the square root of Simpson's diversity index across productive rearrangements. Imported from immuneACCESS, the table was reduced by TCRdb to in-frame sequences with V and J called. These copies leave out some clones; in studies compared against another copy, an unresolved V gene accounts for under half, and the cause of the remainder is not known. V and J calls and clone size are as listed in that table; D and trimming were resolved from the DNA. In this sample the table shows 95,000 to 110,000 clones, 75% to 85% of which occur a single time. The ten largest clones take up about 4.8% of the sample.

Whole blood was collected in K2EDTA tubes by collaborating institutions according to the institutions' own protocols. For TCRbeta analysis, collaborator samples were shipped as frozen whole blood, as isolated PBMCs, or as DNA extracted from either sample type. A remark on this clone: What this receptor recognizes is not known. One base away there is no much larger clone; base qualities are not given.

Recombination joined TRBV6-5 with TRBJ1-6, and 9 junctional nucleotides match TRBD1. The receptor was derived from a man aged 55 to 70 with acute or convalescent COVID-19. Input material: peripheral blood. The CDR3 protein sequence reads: CASSYRGTGNNSPLHF. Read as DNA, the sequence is TGTGCCAGCAGTTACCGAGGGACAGGGAATAATTCACCCCTCCACTTT.